Below are 10 T cell receptor beta chains sequenced from a single sample in a study of blood T cell repertoires in COVID-19. Some clones are missing from TCRdb's copy, which holds only in-frame ones; the method was immunoSEQ multiplex PCR. The sample has 60,000 to 65,000 clones; roughly 72% are singletons. The sequenced sample was peripheral blood. All receptors derive from a woman in her seventies with COVID-19, enrolled during active disease.

The rearrangement joins TRBV18 to TRBJ2-7; 7 bases align to TRBD1. Germline trimming cut 0 bases from V and 3 bases from J; bases unmatched to any gene: 2. The CDR3 has 14 amino acids. Looked up from germline, CDR1 is KGHSH and CDR2 is LQKENI. The CDR3 nucleotides are TGTGCCAGCTCACCACCGGGACAGAACTACGAGCAGTACTTC. The encoded protein is CASSPPGQNYEQYF.

This clone was observed a handful of times. The gene calls are TRBV20-1 and TRBJ2-4, with D perhaps TRBD1 (5 bases). From germline, CDR1 is DFQATT and CDR2 SNEGSKA (reference sequence). The length of the CDR3 is 16 residues. Trimming left V 3 bases short and J 3 bases short, with 18 bases between. CDR3 in amino acids: CSASPGPQGGKNIQYF. CDR3 coding DNA: TGCAGTGCTAGTCCTGGGCCGCAGGGCGGCAAAAACATTCAGTACTTC.

The J gene is TRBJ1-3, the V gene TRBV7-7; possibly TRBD1 for D (5 bases). This CDR3 is 15 amino acids long. The germline CDR1 and CDR2 sequences are SSHAT and FNYEAQ (reference sequence). V lost 5 bases, J lost 2 bases, and 13 bases lay in between. The CDR3 region has the DNA TGTGCCAGCAGCCCAGCGAGGACACCTGGAAACACCATATATTTT. Protein product: CASSPARTPGNTIYF.

The chain combines TRBV21-1 with TRBJ2-7; the table gives TRBD2 as D, unverified against the DNA. TRBV21-1 is a pseudogene locus. There are 11 residues in the CDR3. In nucleotides, the CDR3 is TGTGCCAGCGCCGGTACCTACGAGCAGTACTTC. This codes for CASAGTYEQYF.

This chain joins TRBV19 and TRBJ1-6; perhaps TRBD1 as D (6 bases). Germline V CDR1 and CDR2: LNHDA, SQIVND (reference sequence). V gave up 4 bases and J gave up 7 bases, with 11 bases separating them. The CDR3 totals 14 residues. The CDR3 coding sequence is TGTGCCAGTAGTACAGGGGAAAACAATTCACCCCTCCACTTT. Protein: CASSTGENNSPLHF.

The chain joins TRBV3-1 (or the pseudogene TRBV3-2) to TRBJ2-3; 15 bases match TRBD2. The CDR3 has 18 amino acids. Unmatched junction bases numbered 10, after V lost 4 bases and J lost 5 bases. In germline, CDR1 is LGHDT, CDR2 YNNKEL (reference sequence). CDR3 sequence: CASSPLPGLAGGVDTQYF. The CDR3 DNA reads TGTGCCAGCAGCCCTCTTCCGGGACTAGCGGGGGGTGTAGATACGCAGTATTTT.

V is TRBV7-2 and J is TRBJ2-2; weak D call: TRBD1 (6 bases). V was pared by 1 base and J by 4 bases, with 13 bases between. The germline CDR1 and CDR2 sequences are SGHTA and FQGNSA. The length of the CDR3 is 16 residues. The CDR3 DNA reads as TGTGCCAGCAGCTTAGTTCTTGGGGGCGGCACCGGGGAGCTGTTTTTT. The encoded protein is CASSLVLGGGTGELFF.

The genes are TRBV5-1 and TRBJ1-1; tentative D call: TRBD1 (6 bases). In germline, CDR1 is SGHRS, CDR2 YFSETQ. CDR3 size: 15 residues. Trimming shortened V by 4 bases and J by 4 bases, and 17 bases separated the two germline ends. CDR3 nucleotides: TGCGCCAGCAGCCCCATACAGGGTTCGACCACTGAAGCTTTCTTT. It codes for CASSPIQGSTTEAFF.

This chain connects TRBV5-1 to TRBJ2-1; D gene ambiguous. V lost 1 base to trimming and J lost 8 bases, with 13 bases between them. CDR3 size: 14 residues. CDR1 is SGHRS and CDR2 is YFSETQ in the germline V gene. CDR3 protein: CASSLRGFGDEQFF. CDR3 sequence (DNA): TGCGCCAGCAGCTTGAGAGGTTTTGGCGATGAGCAGTTCTTC.

This clone was detected once. Here the CDR3 reads CATEDRVRDYGYTF. CDR3 nucleotides: TGTGCCACCGAGGACAGGGTGAGGGACTATGGCTACACCTTC. The chain combines TRBV10-3 with TRBJ1-2; 8 bases match TRBD1. V gave up 10 bases and J gave up 3 bases; unmatched junction bases: 10. Germline V CDR1 and CDR2: ENHRY, SYGVKD. CDR3 size: 14 residues.